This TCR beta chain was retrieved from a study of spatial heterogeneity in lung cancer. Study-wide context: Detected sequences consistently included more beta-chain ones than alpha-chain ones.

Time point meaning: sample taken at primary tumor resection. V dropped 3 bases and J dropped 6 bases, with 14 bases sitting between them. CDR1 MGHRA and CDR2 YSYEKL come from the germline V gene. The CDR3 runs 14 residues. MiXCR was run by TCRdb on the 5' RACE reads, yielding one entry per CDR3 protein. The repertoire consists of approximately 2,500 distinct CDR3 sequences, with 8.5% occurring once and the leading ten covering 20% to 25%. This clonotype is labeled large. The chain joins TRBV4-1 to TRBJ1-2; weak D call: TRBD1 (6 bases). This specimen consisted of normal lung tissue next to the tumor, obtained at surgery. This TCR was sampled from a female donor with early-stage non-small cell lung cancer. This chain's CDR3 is CASSHPRGADGYTF. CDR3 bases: TGCGCCAGCAGCCACCCGCGGGGGGCGGATGGCTACACCTTC.